The rows below give T cell receptor beta chains drawn from one sample of a study of CD8 T cells in Susac syndrome. One entry per CDR3 protein results from TCRdb running MiXCR on the immunoSEQ multiplex PCR reads. Of approximately 120,000 distinct CDR3 sequences in the sample, under 95% were seen once. The sample consisted of CD8+ T cells from PBMCs. The receptors shown here come from a human donor with multiple sclerosis. The CDR3 runs from the conserved cysteine through the conserved F or W. The D gene is left open where the match is weak. Clone size is stated in some rows and not others, as once, few, many or a class when expanded.

abundance | d_gene | j_gene | v_gene | CDR3nt | CDR3aa
. | . | TRBJ2-1 | TRBV5-6 | TGTGCCAGCAGCTTGGGATTGTGGGAAAACAATGAGCAGTTCTTC | CASSLGLWENNEQFF
. | . | TRBJ1-1 | TRBV4-1 | TGCGCCAGCAGCCAAGGGATAGAAGCTTTCTTT | CASSQGIEAFF
. | . | TRBJ2-1 | TRBV30 | TGTGCCTGGAGTGTCATAGATAACCATGAGCAGTTCTTC | CAWSVIDNHEQFF
. | . | TRBJ1-1 | TRBV30 | TGTGCCGGGACCCCGACCGTAGGGAACACTGAAGCTTTCTTT | CAGTPTVGNTEAFF
. | . | TRBJ1-1 | TRBV19 | TGTGCCAGTACCGGGGAGTCTGCAGAAGCTTTCTTT | CASTGESAEAFF
. | . | TRBJ2-6 | TRBV4-1 | TGCGCCAGCAGCCAAGATCATCTCATCTCTGGGGCCAACGTCCTGACTTTC | CASSQDHLISGANVLTF
. | . | TRBJ1-5 | TRBV19 | TGTGCCAGTGGACAGAGCAATCAGCCCCAGCATTTT | CASGQSNQPQHF
. | TRBD1 | TRBJ1-5 | TRBV28 | TGTGCCAGCAGTTTGATAGGGGGCGGGCAGCCCCAGCATTTT | CASSLIGGGQPQHF
. | . | TRBJ1-1 | TRBV13 | TGTGCCAGCAGCTCAGCGGAGGGCACTGAAGCTTTCTTT | CASSSAEGTEAFF
. | . | TRBJ1-1 | TRBV29-1 | TGCAGCGCTGAAATAGAGGCTGAAGCTTTCTTT | CSAEIEAEAFF
. | . | TRBJ2-2 | TRBV5-4 | TGTGCCAGCAGCTCCCGGGGTTCCACCGGGGAGCTGTTTTTT | CASSSRGSTGELFF
once | . | TRBJ2-1 | TRBV19 | TGTGCCAGTAGTATCCGCATCGATGAGCAGTTCTTC | CASSIRIDEQFF
. | . | TRBJ1-1 | TRBV19 | TGTGCCAGCGCGGTGAACACTGAAGCTTTCTTT | CASAVNTEAFF
. | . | TRBJ2-2 | TRBV5-4 | TGTGCCAGCAGCTTCGGGGGCGGGGGGAACACCGGGGAGCTGTTTTTT | CASSFGGGGNTGELFF
. | . | TRBJ2-1 | TRBV6-5 | TGTGCCAGCAGTTACGGGGCCCTCCCATCCGAGCAGTTCTTC | CASSYGALPSEQFF
. | . | TRBJ1-6 | TRBV4-2 | TGTGCCAGCAGCCCAGAGGGTGGGGATTATAATTCACCCCTCCACTTT | CASSPEGGDYNSPLHF